This entry lists 27 T cell receptor beta chains sequenced from one sample in a study of cytomegalovirus exposure and HLA in healthy donors. PCR employed 60 Vbeta and 13 Jbeta primers. Generated by immunoSEQ multiplex PCR, the TCRdb table keeps only in-frame clones and is missing some. The sample comprises around 160,000 clones, 80% of which are singletons, and over 8% rests with the top ten. The sample comprised PBMCs. These receptors were obtained from a young man in good health and CMV-seropositive.

This chain uses TRBV2 with TRBJ2-1; TRBD1 matches 7 bases. Per the germline V gene, CDR1 is SNHLY and CDR2 is FYNNEI. J gave up 0 bases and V 6 bases, and 5 bases lay outside the gene matches. This CDR3 is built from 15 residues. The CDR3 DNA is TGTGCCAGCAGAGCAGACAGGGACTCCTACAATGAGCAGTTCTTC. Encoded protein: CASRADRDSYNEQFF.

As DNA, the CDR3 is TGTGCCAGTAGTGTCGCAGGGGAATCTTCCACAGATACGCAGTATTTT. Its translation: CASSVAGESSTDTQYF. The chain is built from TRBV19 and TRBJ2-3; perhaps TRBD1 as D (6 bases). This CDR3 has 16 amino acids. Per the germline V gene, CDR1 is LNHDA and CDR2 is SQIVND (reference sequence). Trimming removed 5 bases at V and 2 bases at J, with 17 bases between. Full variable domain (rest looked up from reference TRBV19 and TRBJ2-3): DGGITQSPKYLFRKEGQNVTLSCEQNLNHDAMYWYRQDPGQGLRLIYYSQIVNDFQKGDIAEGYSVSREKKESFPLTVTSAQKNPTAFYLCASSVAGESSTDTQYFGPGTRLTVL.

The chain couples TRBV29-1 to TRBJ2-1; the match to TRBD1 covers 9 bases. The V gene end was trimmed by 5 bases and the J gene end by 8 bases; junction bases not matched to a gene: 10. The CDR3 consists of 14 residues. Germline CDR1 SQVTM, CDR2 ANQGSEA. The CDR3 nucleotides are TGCAGCGTTAGGGGCGGGACAGGGATGGATGAGCAGTTCTTC. Translating gives CSVRGGTGMDEQFF.

The chain's CDR3 is CASGGVGGVSKNIQYF. The CDR3 coding sequence is TGTGCCAGCGGGGGGGTAGGGGGGGTGTCCAAAAACATTCAGTACTTC. J is TRBJ2-4 and V is TRBV7-2; D might be TRBD2 (7 bases). The CDR3 loop spans 16 amino acids. V was cut by 8 bases and J by 2 bases, with 19 bases left in between. Germline values: CDR1 SGHTA, CDR2 FQGNSA.

The chain has TRBV11-2 and TRBJ2-3, with TRBD2 identical over 7 bases. The CDR3 is 19 amino acids. J was trimmed by 0 bases and V by 4 bases; bases with no gene match: 16. Germline-derived CDR1 and CDR2 are SGHAT and FQNNGV. CDR3 coding DNA: TGTGCCAGCAGCTCCGGTGGGAGTGAGTGGGGGGGTAGCACAGATACGCAGTATTTT. It yields the protein CASSSGGSEWGGSTDTQYF.

This chain uses TRBV4-3 with TRBJ2-7; 7 bases are a match to TRBD2. Germline values: CDR1 LGHNA, CDR2 YSLEER. Trimming took 1 base from V and 1 from J; bases not matched to a gene: 4. The CDR3 contains 15 residues. CDR3 bases: TGCGCCAGCAGCCAAGTTGCTAGCGGATCCTACGAGCAGTACTTC. It specifies CASSQVASGSYEQYF.

The V and J genes are TRBV5-4 and TRBJ2-5; TRBD2 aligns across 9 bases. V lost 0 bases and J lost 2; bases outside the gene matches: 8. This CDR3 is 17 amino acids long. Germline V gives CDR1 SGHNT, CDR2 YYREEE (reference sequence). CDR3 nucleotides: TGTGCCAGCAGCTTGGCGGTTCTTAGCGGGAGTCAAGAGACCCAGTACTTC. Encoded protein: CASSLAVLSGSQETQYF.

This clone was seen a few times. The chain carries TRBV5-6 and TRBJ1-5; D possibly corresponds to TRBD1 (6 bases). V dropped 1 base and J dropped 6 bases, with 11 bases sitting between them. The CDR3 sequence is 14 residues long. From germline, CDR1 is SGHDT and CDR2 YYEEEE. Written as DNA, the CDR3 is TGTGCCAGCAGCTTGTGGGGGGGCGGTCAGCCCCAGCATTTT. Translation gives CASSLWGGGQPQHF.

This chain uses TRBV13 with TRBJ2-1; the match to TRBD2 covers 10 bases. Germline assignment: CDR1 PRHDT and CDR2 FYEKMQ (reference sequence). The CDR3 is 15 amino acids. The ends lost 2 bases at V and 6 bases at J; junction bases unmatched: 4. The CDR3, as DNA: TGTGCCAGCAGCTTACTAGCGGGGGAGGTCAATGAGCAGTTCTTC. Its protein product is CASSLLAGEVNEQFF.

The V gene is TRBV19, the J gene TRBJ2-3, with 7 bases fitting TRBD2. This CDR3 has 14 residues. Germline CDR1 is LNHDA and CDR2 is SQIVND (reference sequence). The ends lost 0 bases at V and 6 bases at J; junction bases unmatched: 3. The CDR3 loop reads CASSIDGGRDTQYF. The CDR3, as DNA: TGTGCCAGTAGTATAGACGGGGGGAGGGATACGCAGTATTTT.

The rearrangement links TRBV28 to TRBJ1-4; the D is unclear. The germline V gene has CDR1 MDHEN and CDR2 SYDVKM. There are 14 residues in the CDR3. The V gene lost 8 bases and the J gene lost 0 bases, with 10 bases spanning the gap. The CDR3 nucleotides read TGTGCCAGCTCCAAACTCACAACTAATGAAAAACTGTTTTTT. It translates to CASSKLTTNEKLFF.

The chain carries TRBV11-2 and TRBJ2-3, with D possibly TRBD2 on 6 matching bases. CDR1 and CDR2 (germline): SGHAT, FQNNGV. The CDR3 has 18 amino acids. Trimming took 1 base from V and 5 from J, leaving 22 bases between them. Here the CDR3 reads CASSLGPAGGLGKDTQYF. The CDR3 DNA is TGTGCCAGCAGCTTAGGCCCCGCCGGGGGATTAGGGAAAGATACGCAGTATTTT.

The V and J genes are TRBV10-2 and TRBJ2-1, with TRBD2 as a possible D gene (5 bases). V lost 6 bases, J lost 7 bases, and 19 bases lay in between. CDR1 and CDR2 from the germline V gene are WSHSY and SAAADI. The CDR3 consists of 15 residues. The CDR3 here is CASSPLSLATNEQFF. In DNA, the CDR3 is TGCGCCAGCAGCCCCTTAAGTCTAGCTACGAATGAGCAGTTCTTC.

The J gene is TRBJ2-5, the V gene TRBV11-2; D perhaps matches TRBD2 (5 bases). V lost 5 bases, J lost 5 bases, and 12 bases lay in between. There are 13 residues in the CDR3. The germline V gene has CDR1 SGHAT and CDR2 FQNNGV. CDR3 region: CASSPSGTETQYF. CDR3 sequence (DNA): TGTGCCAGCAGCCCGAGCGGAACGGAGACCCAGTACTTC.

The chain couples TRBV10-3 to TRBJ1-2; D unclear. CDR3 length: 14 residues. Germline lookup yields CDR1 ENHRY and CDR2 SYGVKD. Trimming pared 7 bases from V and 6 bases from J, leaving 18 bases between. CDR3 nucleotide sequence: TGTGCCATCACCTCCGACGGGGATCTGCATGGCTACACCTTC. It specifies CAITSDGDLHGYTF.

The V gene is TRBV30, the J gene TRBJ1-2; D may be TRBD1 (6 bases). This CDR3 has 11 amino acids. CDR1 is GTSNPN and CDR2 is SVGIG in the germline V gene (reference sequence). The V and J ends lost 6 bases and 3 bases respectively, with 8 bases between them. CDR3 DNA sequence: TGTGCCTGCCCAGGGGACTATGGCTACACCTTC. It yields the protein CACPGDYGYTF.

The chain is built from TRBV6-1 and TRBJ1-4; perhaps TRBD1 as D (5 bases). V was cut by 4 bases and J by 1 base, with 13 bases left in between. This CDR3 region has 16 residues. The germline gives CDR1 MNHNS, CDR2 SASEGT. CDR3 nucleotide sequence: TGTGCCAGCAGTGCCACGGTCGGGGGAACTAATGAAAAACTGTTTTTT. This gives the protein CASSATVGGTNEKLFF.

The V call is TRBV19, the J call TRBJ1-2, with a tentative D call TRBD1 (6 bases). CDR3 length: 14 amino acids. With 5 bases removed from V and 4 bases from J, the gap between germline ends came to 14 bases. Germline values: CDR1 LNHDA, CDR2 SQIVND (reference sequence). CDR3 bases: TGTGCCAGTAGTGTCGCCGGACAGTCCTATGGCTACACCTTC. It specifies CASSVAGQSYGYTF. Based on the CDR3 plus reference TRBV19 and TRBJ1-2, the full variable domain is DGGITQSPKYLFRKEGQNVTLSCEQNLNHDAMYWYRQDPGQGLRLIYYSQIVNDFQKGDIAEGYSVSREKKESFPLTVTSAQKNPTAFYLCASSVAGQSYGYTFGSGTRLTVV.

J is TRBJ1-3 and V is TRBV28; 10 positions match TRBD1. In germline, CDR1 is MDHEN, CDR2 SYDVKM. This CDR3 region has 15 residues. Unmatched junction bases numbered 3, after V lost 3 bases and J lost 4 bases. The CDR3 region is CASSFRDRGGNTIYF. The CDR3 region has the DNA TGTGCCAGCAGTTTCAGGGACAGGGGAGGAAACACCATATATTTT.

Here the CDR3 reads CASSQGQVTEAFF. DNA for the CDR3: TGTGCCAGTAGTCAGGGACAAGTCACTGAAGCTTTCTTT. V is TRBV19 and J is TRBJ1-1; possible D gene TRBD1, 6 bases. In germline, CDR1 is LNHDA, CDR2 SQIVND (reference sequence). The V gene lost 5 bases and the J gene lost 4 bases, with 11 bases spanning the gap. CDR3 length: 13 amino acids. The full variable domain, rest sourced from reference TRBV19 and TRBJ1-1, is DGGITQSPKYLFRKEGQNVTLSCEQNLNHDAMYWYRQDPGQGLRLIYYSQIVNDFQKGDIAEGYSVSREKKESFPLTVTSAQKNPTAFYLCASSQGQVTEAFFGQGTRLTVV.

Concerning this clone itself: Distinct nucleotide sequences in the sample also encode this CDR3. The chain links TRBV13 to TRBJ1-1; 12 bases match TRBD1. Germline lookup yields CDR1 PRHDT and CDR2 FYEKMQ (reference sequence). The ends lost 4 bases at V and 3 bases at J; junction bases unmatched: 15. The CDR3 has 19 residues. The DNA of the CDR3 is TGTGCCAGCAGCTCTATAATACCGGGACAGGGGGCTGCAGACACTGAAGCTTTCTTT. Encoded protein: CASSSIIPGQGAADTEAFF. Looking up the rest from reference TRBV13 and TRBJ1-1 gives the full variable domain: AAGVIQSPRHLIKEKRETATLKCYPIPRHDTVYWYQQGPGQDPQFLISFYEKMQSDKGSIPDRFSAQQFSDYHSELNMSSLELGDSALYFCASSSIIPGQGAADTEAFFGQGTRLTVV.

This clone has a handful of counts. The chain has TRBV28 and TRBJ1-2; maybe TRBD1 (6 bases). CDR3 length: 15 residues. CDR1 and CDR2 from the germline V gene are MDHEN and SYDVKM. V gave up 2 bases and J gave up 6 bases, with 16 bases separating them. The CDR3 nucleotides read TGTGCCAGCAGTTTACCGACGGGGCAGGGGCATGGCTACACCTTC. It is translated as CASSLPTGQGHGYTF.

This sequence joins TRBV27 and TRBJ2-7; D perhaps matches TRBD1 (5 bases). Looked up from germline, CDR1 is MNHEY and CDR2 is SMNVEV (reference sequence). The CDR3 sequence is 13 residues long. V was pared by 0 bases and J by 5 bases, with 8 bases between. The CDR3 nucleotides read TGTGCCAGCAGTTTATCGTCAGGGAACGAGCAGTACTTC. The encoded protein is CASSLSSGNEQYF.

V is TRBV2 and J is TRBJ1-3, with TRBD1 matching over 10 bases. The CDR3 runs 17 residues. The ends lost 9 bases at V and 0 bases at J; junction bases unmatched: 11. Germline V CDR1 and CDR2: SNHLY, FYNNEI. The CDR3 spells CASRSMGQGLSGNTIYF. Here the CDR3 DNA reads TGTGCCAGTCGCTCGATGGGACAGGGGCTCTCTGGAAACACCATATATTTT.

The chain joins TRBV2 to TRBJ1-1; TRBD1 matches 7 bases. The CDR3 extends over 14 amino acids. J was trimmed by 9 bases and V by 6 bases; bases with no gene match: 13. Germline CDR1 SNHLY, CDR2 FYNNEI. CDR3 sequence reads: CASSSRDSLGKAFF. The DNA for the CDR3 is TGTGCCAGCAGCTCAAGGGACAGTTTAGGAAAAGCTTTCTTT.

The genes are TRBV7-8 and TRBJ1-5, with a possible D match to TRBD1 (5 bases). In germline, CDR1 is SGHVS, CDR2 FQNEAQ. This CDR3 spans 17 amino acids. V lost 2 bases to trimming and J lost 2 bases, with 16 bases between them. The CDR3 nucleotides are TGTGCCAGCAGCTTAAATGCAAGACAGATCCGCAATCAGCCCCAGCATTTT. This translates into CASSLNARQIRNQPQHF.

The rearrangement joins TRBV9 to TRBJ2-2; the match to TRBD1 covers 7 bases. In germline, CDR1 is SGDLS, CDR2 YYNGEE. J was trimmed by 6 bases and V by 3 bases; bases with no gene match: 2. CDR3 length equals 13 residues. This CDR3 is CASSAQGSGELFF. The CDR3 DNA is TGTGCCAGCAGCGCACAGGGGTCCGGGGAGCTGTTTTTT. The complete variable domain, with remaining parts taken from reference TRBV9 and TRBJ2-2, reads DSGVTQTPKHLITATGQRVTLRCSPRSGDLSVYWYQQSLDQGLQFLIQYYNGEERAKGNILERFSAQQFPDLHSELNLSSLELGDSALYFCASSAQGSGELFFGEGSRLTVL.